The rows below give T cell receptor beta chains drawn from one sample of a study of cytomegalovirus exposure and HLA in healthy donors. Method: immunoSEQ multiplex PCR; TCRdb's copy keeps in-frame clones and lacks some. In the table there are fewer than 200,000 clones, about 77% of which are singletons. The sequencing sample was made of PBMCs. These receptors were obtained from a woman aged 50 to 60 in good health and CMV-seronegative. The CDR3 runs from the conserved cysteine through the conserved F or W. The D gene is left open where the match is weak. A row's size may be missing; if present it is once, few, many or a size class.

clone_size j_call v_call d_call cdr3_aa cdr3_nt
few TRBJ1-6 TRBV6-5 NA CASSYTGSSYNSPLHF TGTGCCAGCAGTTACACGGGGAGCTCCTATAATTCACCCCTCCACTTT
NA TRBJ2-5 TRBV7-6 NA CASSLGVGTAKETQYF TGTGCCAGCAGCTTAGGCGTGGGTACAGCTAAGGAGACCCAGTACTTC
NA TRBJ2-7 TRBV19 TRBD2 CASSGTNTFYEQYF TGTGCCAGTAGTGGGACTAACACCTTCTACGAGCAGTACTTC
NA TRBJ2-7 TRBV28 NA CASSFGASFQYF TGTGCCAGCAGTTTTGGTGCGAGCTTTCAGTACTTC
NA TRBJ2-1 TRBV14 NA CASSQDGVSGTLPSEQFF TGTGCCAGCAGCCAAGATGGCGTATCCGGGACTCTCCCGAGTGAGCAGTTCTTC
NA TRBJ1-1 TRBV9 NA CASSVDGGLVSTEAFF TGTGCCAGCAGCGTCGATGGGGGCCTCGTGAGCACTGAAGCTTTCTTT
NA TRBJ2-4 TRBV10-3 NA CAISSLGGPPIF TGTGCCATCAGTTCACTGGGGGGGCCACCCATCTTC
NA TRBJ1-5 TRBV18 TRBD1 CASFPGTGGQPQHF TGTGCCAGCTTCCCCGGGACAGGGGGACAGCCCCAGCATTTT
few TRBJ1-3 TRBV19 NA CASRETNGPTRVSGNTIYF TGTGCCAGTAGGGAAACTAACGGACCGACCAGGGTTTCTGGAAACACCATATATTTT
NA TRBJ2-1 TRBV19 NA CASSMLGLSYEQFF TGTGCCAGTAGTATGTTGGGCTTATCCTATGAGCAGTTCTTC
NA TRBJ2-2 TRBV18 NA CASSPGTQMSGELFF TGTGCCAGCTCACCCGGGACACAAATGTCAGGGGAGCTGTTTTTT
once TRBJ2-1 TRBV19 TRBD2 CASSIRSTSDWNEQFF TGTGCCAGTAGTATCCGGTCGACTAGCGATTGGAATGAGCAGTTCTTC
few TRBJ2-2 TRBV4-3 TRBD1 CASSRKLTGGMNTGELFF TGCGCCAGCAGCCGGAAACTAACAGGGGGGATGAACACCGGGGAGCTGTTTTTT
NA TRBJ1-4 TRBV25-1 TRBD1 CASSDWGQGDEKLFF TGTGCCAGCAGTGACTGGGGACAGGGTGATGAAAAACTGTTTTTT
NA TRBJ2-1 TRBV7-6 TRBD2 CASSLLGTSSYNEQFF TGTGCCAGCAGCTTATTAGGGACTAGCTCCTACAATGAGCAGTTCTTC
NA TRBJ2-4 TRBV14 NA CASSQLHGGDIQYF TGTGCCAGCAGCCAGTTACACGGAGGGGACATTCAGTACTTC
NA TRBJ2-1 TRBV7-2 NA CASSLTMATEQFF TGTGCCAGCAGCTTAACTATGGCTACTGAGCAGTTCTTC
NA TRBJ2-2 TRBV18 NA CASSRAPLNRAANTGELFF TGTGCCAGCTCTCGCGCACCTCTAAACAGGGCAGCGAACACCGGGGAGCTGTTTTTT
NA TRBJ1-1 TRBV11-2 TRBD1 CASRPQGTNTEAFF TGTGCCAGCAGGCCACAGGGGACGAACACTGAAGCTTTCTTT
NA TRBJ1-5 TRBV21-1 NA CASSKVKGPSHREKHRNQPQHF TGTGCCAGCAGCAAAGTGAAGGGCCCAAGCCACCGGGAAAAACATCGCAATCAGCCCCAGCATTTT
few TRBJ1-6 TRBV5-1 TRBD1 CASSSGTGGSPLHF TGCGCCAGCAGCTCCGGGACAGGAGGTTCACCCCTCCACTTT
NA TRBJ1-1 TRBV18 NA CASSPVDRGTEAFF TGTGCCAGCTCACCAGTAGATAGAGGCACTGAAGCTTTCTTT
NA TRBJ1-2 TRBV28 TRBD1 CASSRAGTGGDYGYTF TGTGCCAGCAGTAGAGCCGGGACAGGGGGCGACTATGGCTACACCTTC
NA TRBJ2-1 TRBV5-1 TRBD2 CASSSSGNSYNEQFF TGCGCCAGCAGCTCGAGCGGGAACTCCTACAATGAGCAGTTCTTC
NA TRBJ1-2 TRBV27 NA CASSPGSFYGYTF TGTGCCAGCAGTCCGGGTTCGTTCTATGGCTACACCTTC
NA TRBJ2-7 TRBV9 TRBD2 CASSGSGGLSYEQYF TGTGCCAGCAGCGGTAGCGGGGGGCTTTCCTACGAGCAGTACTTC
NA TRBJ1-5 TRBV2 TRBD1 CAGRTGGNYQPQHF TGTGCCGGCCGGACAGGGGGTAACTATCAGCCCCAGCATTTT
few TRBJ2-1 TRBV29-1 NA CSVEMGGLYNEQFF TGCAGCGTTGAAATGGGGGGGCTCTACAATGAGCAGTTCTTC
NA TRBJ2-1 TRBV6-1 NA CASVTFSGNEQFF TGTGCCAGCGTGACCTTCTCAGGGAATGAGCAGTTCTTC
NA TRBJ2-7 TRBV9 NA CASSVATSSEQYF TGTGCCAGCAGCGTAGCGACTAGTTCCGAGCAGTACTTC
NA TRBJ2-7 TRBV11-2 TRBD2 CASSPSSGTYEQYF TGTGCCAGCAGTCCTTCTAGCGGAACCTACGAGCAGTACTTC
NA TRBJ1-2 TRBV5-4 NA CASSFAGAFPRYTF TGTGCCAGCAGCTTTGCAGGGGCTTTTCCGAGGTACACCTTC
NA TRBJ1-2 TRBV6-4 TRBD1 CASRPGQGFEGYTF TGTGCCAGCAGACCGGGACAGGGGTTTGAAGGCTACACCTTC
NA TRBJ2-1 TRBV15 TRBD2 CATSALAGGNEQFF TGTGCCACCAGCGCACTAGCGGGGGGAAATGAGCAGTTCTTC
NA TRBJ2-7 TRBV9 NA CASSVETVPTYEQYF TGTGCCAGCAGCGTAGAAACGGTGCCTACCTACGAGCAGTACTTC
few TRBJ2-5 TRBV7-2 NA CASSLIGRETQYF TGTGCCAGCAGCTTAATAGGGAGGGAGACCCAGTACTTC
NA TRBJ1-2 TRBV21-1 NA CASSKAAHNYGYTF TGTGCCAGCAGCAAAGCGGCACATAACTATGGCTACACCTTC
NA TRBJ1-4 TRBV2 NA CASGEAEGGEKLFF TGTGCCAGCGGGGAGGCGGAAGGTGGTGAAAAACTGTTTTTT
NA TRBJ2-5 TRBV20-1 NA CSANQETQYF TGCAGTGCCAACCAAGAGACCCAGTACTTC
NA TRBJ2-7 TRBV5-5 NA CASSLEFTYEQYF TGTGCCAGCAGCTTGGAATTTACCTACGAGCAGTACTTC
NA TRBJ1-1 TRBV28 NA CASSLISGETTEAFF TGTGCCAGCAGTTTAATTAGTGGGGAGACCACTGAAGCTTTCTTT
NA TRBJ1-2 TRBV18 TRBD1 CASSPPGSRGRPGYTF TGTGCCAGCTCACCACCGGGGAGCAGGGGGCGACCTGGCTACACCTTC
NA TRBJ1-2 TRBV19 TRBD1 CASSITGTGGVYGYTF TGTGCCAGTAGTATCACCGGGACAGGGGGCGTCTATGGCTACACCTTC
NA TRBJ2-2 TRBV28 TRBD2 CASSLRAGGPTGELFF TGTGCCAGCAGTTTAAGGGCGGGGGGGCCCACCGGGGAGCTGTTTTTT
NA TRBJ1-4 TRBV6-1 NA CASSALHNAGGEKLFF TGTGCCAGCAGTGCCTTACATAACGCCGGGGGAGAAAAACTGTTTTTT
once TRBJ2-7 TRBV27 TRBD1 CASSFPGQGGYEQYF TGTGCCAGCAGTTTTCCGGGACAGGGAGGATACGAGCAGTACTTC
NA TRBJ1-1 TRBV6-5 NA CASHYQGLGTEAFF TGTGCCAGCCATTACCAGGGGCTCGGCACTGAAGCTTTCTTT
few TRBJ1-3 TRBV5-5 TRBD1 CASSETGYASIYF TGTGCCAGCAGCGAGACAGGGTATGCAAGCATATATTTT
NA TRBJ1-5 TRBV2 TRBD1 CASTLIRGPNQPQHF TGTGCCAGCACCTTAATCAGGGGGCCCAATCAGCCCCAGCATTTT